These 23 T cell receptor beta chains came from one sample sequenced in a study of PD-1 blockade in mismatch repair-deficient tumors. Clones were sequenced by immunoSEQ multiplex PCR, and TCRdb holds only the in-frame ones, with some missing. The table shows 30,000 to 35,000 clones, with roughly 80% occurring only once. The sample here was PBMCs, taken around 6 weeks after starting pembrolizumab. The receptors were gathered from an adult with mismatch repair-deficient cancer.

The chain is built from TRBV15 and TRBJ2-7; TRBD2 matches 8 bases. CDR1 LNHNV and CDR2 YYDKDF come from the germline V gene (reference sequence). V lost 3 bases, J lost 10 bases, and 2 bases stayed unmatched. The CDR3 consists of 11 residues. The CDR3 coding sequence is TGTGCCACCAGCAGCGGGGGGGCCCAGTACTTC. Protein: CATSSGGAQYF.

This clone was detected only once. The chain employs TRBV7-7 and TRBJ2-2, with a weak D call TRBD1 (6 bases). Germline V gives CDR1 SSHAT, CDR2 FNYEAQ (reference sequence). The V and J ends lost 5 bases and 5 bases respectively, with 15 bases between them. CDR3 length: 15 residues. The CDR3 nucleotides read TGTGCCAGCAGCCCAACAGGGATGCGAACCGGGGAGCTGTTTTTT. Protein product: CASSPTGMRTGELFF.

V usage is TRBV10-3 and J usage is TRBJ1-1; 7 nucleotides agree with TRBD1. The CDR3 loop spans 14 amino acids. Germline CDR1 ENHRY, CDR2 SYGVKD. Germline trimming cut 10 bases from V and 7 bases from J; bases unmatched to any gene: 15. CDR3: CATSTGDSPLEAFF. Here the CDR3 DNA reads TGTGCCACCTCAACAGGGGACTCACCACTTGAAGCTTTCTTT.

The chain combines TRBV4-2 with TRBJ2-3, with 8 nucleotides matching TRBD2. The J segment lost 6 bases and the V segment lost 1 base, leaving 6 bases of the junction unmatched. Germline CDR1 and CDR2: LGHNA and YNFKEQ. The CDR3 has 15 amino acids. The CDR3 is CASSQASGSPDTQYF. CDR3 nucleotides: TGTGCCAGCAGCCAAGCGAGCGGGAGCCCGGATACGCAGTATTTT.

This clone is a singleton in its sample. The chain combines TRBV7-8 with TRBJ1-1; weak D call: TRBD1 (5 bases). Germline V gives CDR1 SGHVS, CDR2 FQNEAQ. This CDR3 contains 13 residues. Trimming cost V 2 bases and J 6 bases, with 10 bases left between them. The CDR3 region has the DNA TGTGCCAGCAGCTTACAATGGGGGGCTGAAGCTTTCTTT. Protein sequence: CASSLQWGAEAFF.

This chain joins TRBV5-1 and TRBJ2-3; tentative D call: TRBD1 (5 bases). This CDR3 contains 13 residues. Germline CDR1 is SGHRS and CDR2 is YFSETQ. V was trimmed by 4 bases and J by 5 bases, leaving 11 bases between them. CDR3 nucleotide sequence: TGCGCCAGCAGCGGGCAGGGCATAGATACGCAGTATTTT. Protein: CASSGQGIDTQYF.

V gene TRBV2 combines with J gene TRBJ1-2, with 8 bases identical to TRBD1. Germline V gives CDR1 SNHLY, CDR2 FYNNEI. CDR3 length equals 13 residues. The V segment lost 4 bases and the J segment 7 bases; nucleotides outside the gene matches: 5. The CDR3 loop reads CASSGRGRGGYTF. The CDR3 DNA sequence: TGTGCCAGCAGTGGCAGGGGGCGCGGTGGCTACACCTTC.

The chain combines TRBV19 with TRBJ1-2; tentatively, D is TRBD1 (5 bases). From germline, CDR1 is LNHDA and CDR2 SQIVND (reference sequence). Trimming removed 5 bases from V and 0 bases from J, with 13 bases in between. The CDR3 contains 15 residues. CDR3 loop: CASSLRQNANYGYTF. The CDR3 coding sequence is TGTGCCAGTAGTCTAAGACAGAACGCTAACTATGGCTACACCTTC. The complete variable domain, with remaining parts taken from reference TRBV19 and TRBJ1-2, reads DGGITQSPKYLFRKEGQNVTLSCEQNLNHDAMYWYRQDPGQGLRLIYYSQIVNDFQKGDIAEGYSVSREKKESFPLTVTSAQKNPTAFYLCASSLRQNANYGYTFGSGTRLTVV.

This rearrangement joins TRBV27 to TRBJ1-1; no definite D call. Trimming cost V 6 bases and J 0 bases, with 8 bases left between them. Germline V lookup: CDR1 MNHEY, CDR2 SMNVEV (reference sequence). There are 13 residues in the CDR3. CDR3 region: CASSNILNTEAFF. CDR3 bases: TGTGCCAGCAGCAACATCTTGAACACTGAAGCTTTCTTT.

This clone came up a few times. The chain joins TRBV7-9 to TRBJ1-6, with a weak D call TRBD1 (5 bases). Trimming removed 8 bases at V and 3 bases at J, with 17 bases between. Germline V CDR1 and CDR2: SEHNR, FQNEAQ (reference sequence). CDR3 length: 16 amino acids. The CDR3 region has the DNA TGTGCCAGCGGGCTGGGGCCACTTGACTATAATTCACCCCTCCACTTT. Residues: CASGLGPLDYNSPLHF.

Only a few counts were recorded for this clone. The chain links TRBV27 to TRBJ2-7; 16 positions match TRBD2. Germline CDR1 MNHEY, CDR2 SMNVEV (reference sequence). The CDR3 is 16 amino acids. V was pared by 6 bases and J by 7 bases, with 9 bases of the junction left unmatched. In DNA, the CDR3 is TGTGCCAGCAGGGGACTAGCGGGAGGGCCATCGTTTGAGCAGTACTTC. Translated, it gives CASRGLAGGPSFEQYF.

The rearrangement uses TRBV19 and TRBJ2-2; perhaps TRBD1 as D (6 bases). From germline, CDR1 is LNHDA and CDR2 SQIVND (reference sequence). The CDR3 spans 15 residues. V was cut by 5 bases and J by 7 bases, with 17 bases left in between. CDR3 bases: TGTGCCAGTAGTTCCATCGAGCAGGGGAGCGGGGAGCTGTTTTTT. It is translated as CASSSIEQGSGELFF.

The chain joins TRBV19 to TRBJ2-3; 7 nucleotides align to TRBD2. Looked up from germline, CDR1 is LNHDA and CDR2 is SQIVND (reference sequence). CDR3 size: 13 residues. With 1 base clipped from V and 10 bases from J, the junction kept 5 bases outside the gene matches. CDR3 in amino acids: CASSIVGRESQYF. The CDR3 DNA reads as TGTGCCAGTAGTATAGTGGGGCGGGAGTCGCAGTATTTT.

The V gene is TRBV5-6, the J gene TRBJ2-7, with 14 nucleotides matching TRBD2. Germline loops: CDR1 SGHDT, CDR2 YYEEEE. After removal of 0 bases from V and 5 bases from J, the junction contained 4 bases not matched to a gene. CDR3 length: 16 amino acids. The CDR3 DNA follows: TGTGCCAGCAGCTTGGGGGGACTAGCGGGAGTAGACGAGCAGTACTTC. Amino acid sequence: CASSLGGLAGVDEQYF.

The V call is TRBV5-4, the J call TRBJ2-7; 8 bases match TRBD1. The V segment lost 3 bases and the J segment 0 bases; nucleotides outside the gene matches: 8. The CDR3 has 16 amino acids. Germline CDR1 SGHNT, CDR2 YYREEE (reference sequence). CDR3 DNA sequence: TGTGCCAGCAGCTCAATAACCGGGACAGGCTCCTACGAGCAGTACTTC. This codes for CASSSITGTGSYEQYF.

The gene calls are TRBV6-5 and TRBJ2-2, with 9 positions matching TRBD1. The trim removed 7 bases at V and 3 bases at J, leaving 6 bases unmatched. CDR1 is MNHEY and CDR2 is SVGAGI in the germline V gene. The CDR3 extends over 15 amino acids. In DNA form, the CDR3 reads TGTGCCAGCACCCGGGACAGGGTCGACACCGGGGAGCTGTTTTTT. Translating it yields CASTRDRVDTGELFF.

The chain recombines TRBV5-4 with TRBJ2-3, with D unclear. This CDR3 is built from 13 residues. Trimming stripped 0 bases from V and 2 bases from J, with 4 bases between. The germline V gene encodes CDR1 SGHNT and CDR2 YYREEE (reference sequence). For the CDR3, the DNA is TGTGCCAGCAGCTTGGCAGACACAGATACGCAGTATTTT. Translating it yields CASSLADTDTQYF.

This clone was counted between two and nine times. The J gene is TRBJ2-7, the V gene TRBV29-1, with D possibly TRBD2 on 5 matching bases. There are 12 residues in the CDR3. Germline CDR1 and CDR2: SQVTM and ANQGSEA. V dropped 4 bases and J dropped 3 bases, with 10 bases sitting between them. CDR3 nucleotide sequence: TGCAGCGTTGGAGCCGGGGTCTACGAGCAGTACTTC. Amino acid sequence: CSVGAGVYEQYF.

The gene calls are TRBV7-2 and TRBJ1-5; tentatively, D is TRBD1 (5 bases). Trimming removed 5 bases from V and 1 base from J, with 12 bases in between. The germline V gene has CDR1 SGHTA and CDR2 FQGNSA. The CDR3 is made up of 15 amino acids. CDR3 coding DNA: TGTGCCAGCAGCGTGGGTGACAGCAGCAATCAGCCCCAGCATTTT. It translates to CASSVGDSSNQPQHF.

The J gene is TRBJ1-1, the V gene TRBV10-1; the match to TRBD1 covers 8 bases. CDR3 length equals 15 residues. With V trimmed by 2 bases and J by 1 base, 3 bases remained unmatched. CDR1 is WNHNN and CDR2 is SYGVQD in the germline V gene (reference sequence). CDR3 residues: CASSERDRQNTEAFF. The CDR3 DNA reads TGCGCCAGCAGTGAGCGGGACAGGCAGAACACTGAAGCTTTCTTT.

This clone was counted only a few times. This chain uses TRBV7-2 with TRBJ2-3, with D possibly TRBD2 on 5 matching bases. This CDR3 spans 14 amino acids. With 1 base removed from V and 3 bases from J, the gap between germline ends came to 8 bases. Germline V gene lookup returns CDR1 SGHTA and CDR2 FQGNSA. The DNA of the CDR3 is TGTGCCAGCAGCTTAGGGACTCTAACAGATACGCAGTATTTT. Translation: CASSLGTLTDTQYF.

With respect to this clone: In the same sample, other DNA sequences code for this CDR3. Here the CDR3 DNA reads TGTGCCAGCGGGAGGCAGGACACCTCTGGAAACACCATATATTTT. Protein: CASGRQDTSGNTIYF. V gene TRBV18 combines with J gene TRBJ1-3; the D gene is possibly TRBD1 (5 bases). The CDR3 spans 15 residues. The ends were cut back, 8 bases at V and 0 bases at J, with 14 bases in the middle. Germline CDR1 and CDR2: KGHSH and LQKENI.

This chain links TRBV7-3 with TRBJ2-3; 14 nucleotides match TRBD2. Germline V gene data show CDR1 as SGHTA and CDR2 as FQGTGA. J was trimmed by 7 bases and V by 2 bases; bases with no gene match: 5. The CDR3 covers 16 residues. The DNA of the CDR3 is TGTGCCAGCAGCTTAGAGGGGACTAGCGGGAGAAATACGCAGTATTTT. Protein sequence: CASSLEGTSGRNTQYF. Full variable domain (remainder filled in from reference TRBV7-3 and TRBJ2-3): GAGVSQTPSNKVTEKGKYVELRCDPISGHTALYWYRQSLGQGPEFLIYFQGTGAADDSGLPNDRFFAVRPEGSVSTLKIQRTERGDSAVYLCASSLEGTSGRNTQYFGPGTRLTVL.